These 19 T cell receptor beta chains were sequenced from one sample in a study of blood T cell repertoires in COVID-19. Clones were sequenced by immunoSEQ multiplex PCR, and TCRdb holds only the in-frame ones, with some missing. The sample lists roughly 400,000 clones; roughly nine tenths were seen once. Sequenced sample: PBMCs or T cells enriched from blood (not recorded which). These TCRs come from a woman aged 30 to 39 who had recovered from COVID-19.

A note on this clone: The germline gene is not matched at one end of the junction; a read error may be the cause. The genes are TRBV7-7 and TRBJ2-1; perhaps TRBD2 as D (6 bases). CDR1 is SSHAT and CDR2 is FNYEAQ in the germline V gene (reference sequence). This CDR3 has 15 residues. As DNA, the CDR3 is TGTGCTAGCAGCCGGGGACTCGGAGAGTACAATGAGCAGTTCTTC. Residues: CASSRGLGEYNEQFF.

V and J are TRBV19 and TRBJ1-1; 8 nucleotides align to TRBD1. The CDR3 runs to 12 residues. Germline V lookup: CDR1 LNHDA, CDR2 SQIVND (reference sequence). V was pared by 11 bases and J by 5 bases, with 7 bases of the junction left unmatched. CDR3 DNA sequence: TGTGCCTCCCGGACAGGGACAACTGAAGCTTTCTTT. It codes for CASRTGTTEAFF.

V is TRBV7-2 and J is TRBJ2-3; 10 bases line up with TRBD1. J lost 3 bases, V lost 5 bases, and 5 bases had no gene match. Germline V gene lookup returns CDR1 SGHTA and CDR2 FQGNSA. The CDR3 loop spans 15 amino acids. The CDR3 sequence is CASSHGQGGTDTQYF. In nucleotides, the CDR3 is TGTGCCAGCAGCCACGGACAGGGGGGAACAGATACGCAGTATTTT.

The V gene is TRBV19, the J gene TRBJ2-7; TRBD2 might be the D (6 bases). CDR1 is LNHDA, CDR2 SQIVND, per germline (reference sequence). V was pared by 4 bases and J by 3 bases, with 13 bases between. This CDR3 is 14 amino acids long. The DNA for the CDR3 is TGTGCCAGTAGTAGCGTTGGTAGCGGCTACGAGCAGTACTTC. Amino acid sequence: CASSSVGSGYEQYF.

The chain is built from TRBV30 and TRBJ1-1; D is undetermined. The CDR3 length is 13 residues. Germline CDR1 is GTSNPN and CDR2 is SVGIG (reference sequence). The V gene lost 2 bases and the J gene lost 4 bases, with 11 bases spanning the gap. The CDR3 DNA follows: TGTGCCTGGAGTAGTAGTATCGGCACTGAAGCTTTCTTT. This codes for CAWSSSIGTEAFF.

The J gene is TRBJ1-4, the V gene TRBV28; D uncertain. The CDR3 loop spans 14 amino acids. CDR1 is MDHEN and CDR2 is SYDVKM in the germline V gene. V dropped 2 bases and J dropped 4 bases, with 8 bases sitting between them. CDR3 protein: CASSLVQDNEKLFF. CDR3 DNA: TGTGCCAGCAGTTTAGTCCAGGATAATGAAAAACTGTTTTTT.

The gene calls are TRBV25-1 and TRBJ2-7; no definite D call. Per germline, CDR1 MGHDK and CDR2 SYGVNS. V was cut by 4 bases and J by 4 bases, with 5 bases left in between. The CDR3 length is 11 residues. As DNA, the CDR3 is TGTGCCAGCAGTGCGGGTTACGAGCAGTACTTC. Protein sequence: CASSAGYEQYF.

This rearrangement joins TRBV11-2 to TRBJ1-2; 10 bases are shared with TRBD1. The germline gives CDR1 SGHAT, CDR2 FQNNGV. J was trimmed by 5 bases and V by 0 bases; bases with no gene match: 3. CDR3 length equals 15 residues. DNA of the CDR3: TGTGCCAGCAGCTTAGAGGGGACAGGGGAGTATGGCTACACCTTC. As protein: CASSLEGTGEYGYTF.

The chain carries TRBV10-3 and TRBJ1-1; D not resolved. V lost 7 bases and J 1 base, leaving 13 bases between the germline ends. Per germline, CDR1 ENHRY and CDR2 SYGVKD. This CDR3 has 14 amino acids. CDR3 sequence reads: CAIMRALKNTEAFF. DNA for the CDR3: TGTGCCATCATGAGGGCCCTTAAGAACACTGAAGCTTTCTTT.

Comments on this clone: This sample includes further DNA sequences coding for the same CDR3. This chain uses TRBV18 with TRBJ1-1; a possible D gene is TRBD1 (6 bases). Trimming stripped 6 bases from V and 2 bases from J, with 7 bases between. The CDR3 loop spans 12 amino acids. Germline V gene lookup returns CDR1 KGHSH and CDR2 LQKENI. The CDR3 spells CASSRGNTEAFF. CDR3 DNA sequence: TGTGCCAGCTCCAGGGGCAACACTGAAGCTTTCTTT. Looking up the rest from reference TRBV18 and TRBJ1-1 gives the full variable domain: NAGVMQNPRHLVRRRGQEARLRCSPMKGHSHVYWYRQLPEEGLKFMVYLQKENIIDESGMPKERFSAEFPKEGPSILRIQQVVRGDSAAYFCASSRGNTEAFFGQGTRLTVV.

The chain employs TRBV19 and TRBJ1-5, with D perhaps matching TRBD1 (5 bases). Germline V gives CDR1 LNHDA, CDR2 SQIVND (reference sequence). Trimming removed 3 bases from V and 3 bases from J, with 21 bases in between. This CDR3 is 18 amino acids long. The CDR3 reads CASSIGRFDSLLNQPQHF. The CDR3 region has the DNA TGTGCCAGTAGTATTGGACGGTTCGACAGTCTGCTCAATCAGCCCCAGCATTTT.

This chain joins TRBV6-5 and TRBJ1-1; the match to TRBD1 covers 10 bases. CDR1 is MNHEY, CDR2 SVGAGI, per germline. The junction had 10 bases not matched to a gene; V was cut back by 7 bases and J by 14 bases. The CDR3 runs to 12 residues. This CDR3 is CASTKTGGVSFF. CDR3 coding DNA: TGTGCCAGCACCAAGACAGGGGGCGTTAGCTTCTTT.

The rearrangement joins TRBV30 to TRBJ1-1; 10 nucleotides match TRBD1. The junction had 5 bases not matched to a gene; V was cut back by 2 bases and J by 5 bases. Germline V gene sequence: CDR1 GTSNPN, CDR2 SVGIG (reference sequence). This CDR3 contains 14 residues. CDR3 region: CAWSWTGGGTEAFF. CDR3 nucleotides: TGTGCCTGGAGTTGGACAGGGGGGGGTACTGAAGCTTTCTTT.

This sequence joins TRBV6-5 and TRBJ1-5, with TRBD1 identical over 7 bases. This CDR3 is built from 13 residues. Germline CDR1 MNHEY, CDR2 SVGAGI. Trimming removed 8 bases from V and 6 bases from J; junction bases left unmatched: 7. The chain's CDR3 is CASWDSVFQPQHF. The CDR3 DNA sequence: TGTGCCAGCTGGGACAGTGTTTTTCAGCCCCAGCATTTT.

The CDR3, as DNA: TGTGCCTGGAGGGGGACAGGGGCGTCTGAAGCTTTCTTT. Translation: CAWRGTGASEAFF. The chain joins TRBV30 to TRBJ1-1, with 10 positions matching TRBD1. The CDR3 totals 13 residues. CDR1 is GTSNPN, CDR2 SVGIG, per germline (reference sequence). V lost 3 bases to trimming and J lost 6 bases; unmatched junction nucleotides: 4. The full variable domain, in which reference TRBV30 and TRBJ1-1 provide the parts outside the CDR3, is SQTIHQWPATLVQPVGSPLSLECTVEGTSNPNLYWYRQAAGRGLQLLFYSVGIGQISSEVPQNLSASRPQDRQFILSSKKLLLSDSGFYLCAWRGTGASEAFFGQGTRLTVV.

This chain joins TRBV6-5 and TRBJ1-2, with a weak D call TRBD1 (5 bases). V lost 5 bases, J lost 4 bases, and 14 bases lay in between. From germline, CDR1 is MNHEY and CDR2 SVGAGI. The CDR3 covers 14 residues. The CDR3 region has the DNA TGTGCCAGCAGTCCCAGACAGCGCCCCTATGGCTACACCTTC. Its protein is CASSPRQRPYGYTF.

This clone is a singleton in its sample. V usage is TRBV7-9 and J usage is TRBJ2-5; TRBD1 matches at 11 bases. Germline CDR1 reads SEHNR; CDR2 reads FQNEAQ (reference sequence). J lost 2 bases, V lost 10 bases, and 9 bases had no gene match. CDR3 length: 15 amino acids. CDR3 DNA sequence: TGTGCCACCCAGCCGGGACAGGGGGTTCAAGAGACCCAGTACTTC. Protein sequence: CATQPGQGVQETQYF.

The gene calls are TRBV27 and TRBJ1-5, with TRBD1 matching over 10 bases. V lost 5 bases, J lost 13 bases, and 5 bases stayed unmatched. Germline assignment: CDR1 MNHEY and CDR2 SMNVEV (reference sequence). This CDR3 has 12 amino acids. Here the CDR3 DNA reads TGTGCCAGCAGTGAGACAGGGGGCCGTCAGCATTTT. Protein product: CASSETGGRQHF.

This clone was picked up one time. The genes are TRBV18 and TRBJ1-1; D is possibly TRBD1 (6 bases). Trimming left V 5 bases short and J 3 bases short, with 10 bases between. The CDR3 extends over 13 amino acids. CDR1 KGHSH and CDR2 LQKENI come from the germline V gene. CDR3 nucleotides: TGTGCCAGCTCAACCGAGGGGGACACTGAAGCTTTCTTT. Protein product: CASSTEGDTEAFF.